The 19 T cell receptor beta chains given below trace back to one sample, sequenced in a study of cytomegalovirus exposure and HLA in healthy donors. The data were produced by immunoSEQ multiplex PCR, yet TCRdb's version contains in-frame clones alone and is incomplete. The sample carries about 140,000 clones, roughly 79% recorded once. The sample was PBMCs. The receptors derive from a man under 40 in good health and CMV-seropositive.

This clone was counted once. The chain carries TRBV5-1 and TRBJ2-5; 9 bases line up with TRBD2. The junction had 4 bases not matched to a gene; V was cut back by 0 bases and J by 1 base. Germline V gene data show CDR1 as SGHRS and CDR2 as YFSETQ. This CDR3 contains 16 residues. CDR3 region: CASSLVGTSSQETQYF. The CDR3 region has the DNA TGCGCCAGCAGCTTGGTAGGGACTAGCAGCCAAGAGACCCAGTACTTC.

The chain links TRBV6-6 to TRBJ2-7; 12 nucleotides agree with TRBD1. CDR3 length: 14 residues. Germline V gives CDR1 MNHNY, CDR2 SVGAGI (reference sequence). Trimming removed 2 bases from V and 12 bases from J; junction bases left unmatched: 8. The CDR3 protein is CASSYPGTGGALYF. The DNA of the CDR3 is TGTGCCAGCAGTTACCCCGGGACAGGGGGCGCGTTGTACTTC.

CDR3 DNA: TGTGCCAGCAGAGGAGAGGGGGACTACGAGCAGTACTTC. Its protein product is CASRGEGDYEQYF. The chain employs TRBV5-8 and TRBJ2-7; the D gene is possibly TRBD1 (6 bases). V was shortened by 5 bases and J by 3 bases, with 12 bases between the two germline ends. Germline V gives CDR1 SGHTS, CDR2 YDEGEE. The CDR3 runs to 13 residues.

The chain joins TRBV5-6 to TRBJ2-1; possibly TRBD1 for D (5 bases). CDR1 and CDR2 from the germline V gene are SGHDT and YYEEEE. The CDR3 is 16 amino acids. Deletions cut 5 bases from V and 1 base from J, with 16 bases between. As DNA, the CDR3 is TGTGCCAGCAGATTCTTAGGGGCGGAGTCCTACAATGAGCAGTTCTTC. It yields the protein CASRFLGAESYNEQFF.

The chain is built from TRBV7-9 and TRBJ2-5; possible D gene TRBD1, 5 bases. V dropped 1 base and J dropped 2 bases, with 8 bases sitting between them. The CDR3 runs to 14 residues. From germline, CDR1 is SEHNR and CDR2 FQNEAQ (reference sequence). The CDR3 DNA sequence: TGTGCCAGCAGCTTAGGCAGGGAACAAGAGACCCAGTACTTC. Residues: CASSLGREQETQYF.

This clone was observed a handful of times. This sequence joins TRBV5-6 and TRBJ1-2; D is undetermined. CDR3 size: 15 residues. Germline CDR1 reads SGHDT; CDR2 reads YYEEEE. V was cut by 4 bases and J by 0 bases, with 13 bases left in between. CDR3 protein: CASSPQVKANYGYTF. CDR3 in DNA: TGTGCCAGCAGCCCGCAGGTGAAAGCTAACTATGGCTACACCTTC.

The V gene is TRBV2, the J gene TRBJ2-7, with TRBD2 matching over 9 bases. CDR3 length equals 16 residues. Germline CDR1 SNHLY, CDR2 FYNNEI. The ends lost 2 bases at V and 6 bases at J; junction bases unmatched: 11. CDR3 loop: CASSEQAGGRAGEQYF. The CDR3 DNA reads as TGTGCCAGCAGTGAACAAGCGGGGGGCCGCGCGGGCGAGCAGTACTTC.

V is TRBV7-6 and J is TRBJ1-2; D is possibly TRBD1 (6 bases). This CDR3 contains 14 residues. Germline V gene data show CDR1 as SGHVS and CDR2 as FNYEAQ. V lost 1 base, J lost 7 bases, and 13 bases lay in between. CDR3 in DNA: TGTGCCAGCAGCTTAGGGCAGGGGATATCTGGCTACACCTTC. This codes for CASSLGQGISGYTF. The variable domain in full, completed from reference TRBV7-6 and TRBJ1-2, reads GAGVSQSPRYKVTKRGQDVALRCDPISGHVSLYWYRQALGQGPEFLTYFNYEAQQDKSGLPNDRFSAERPEGSISTLTIQRTEQRDSAMYRCASSLGQGISGYTFGSGTRLTVV.

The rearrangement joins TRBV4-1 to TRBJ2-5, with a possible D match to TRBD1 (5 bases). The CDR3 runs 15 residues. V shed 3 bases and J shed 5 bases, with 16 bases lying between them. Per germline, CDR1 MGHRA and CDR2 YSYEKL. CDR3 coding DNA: TGCGCCAGCAGCCAGGTGGCTCCAGGGCAGGAGACCCAGTACTTC. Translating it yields CASSQVAPGQETQYF.

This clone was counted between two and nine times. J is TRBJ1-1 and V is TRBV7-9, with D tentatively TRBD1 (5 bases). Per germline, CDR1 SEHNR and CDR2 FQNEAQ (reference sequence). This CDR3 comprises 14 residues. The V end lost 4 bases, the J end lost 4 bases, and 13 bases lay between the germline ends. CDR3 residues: CASSSILGATEAFF. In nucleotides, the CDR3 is TGTGCCAGCAGCTCCATCTTAGGGGCCACTGAAGCTTTCTTT.

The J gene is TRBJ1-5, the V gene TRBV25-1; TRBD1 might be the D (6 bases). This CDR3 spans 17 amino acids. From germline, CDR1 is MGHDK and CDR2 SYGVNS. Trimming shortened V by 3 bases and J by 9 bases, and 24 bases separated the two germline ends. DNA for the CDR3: TGTGCCAGCAGTGAGCGCCCCCCGGGACACCCCAGGCGGCCCCAGCATTTT. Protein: CASSERPPGHPRRPQHF.

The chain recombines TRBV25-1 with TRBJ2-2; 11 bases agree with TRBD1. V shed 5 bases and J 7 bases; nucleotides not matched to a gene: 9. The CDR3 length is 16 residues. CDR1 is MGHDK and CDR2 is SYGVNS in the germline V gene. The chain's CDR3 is CASSPLGTGGIGELFF. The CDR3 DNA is TGTGCCAGCAGTCCCCTTGGGACAGGGGGTATCGGGGAGCTGTTTTTT.

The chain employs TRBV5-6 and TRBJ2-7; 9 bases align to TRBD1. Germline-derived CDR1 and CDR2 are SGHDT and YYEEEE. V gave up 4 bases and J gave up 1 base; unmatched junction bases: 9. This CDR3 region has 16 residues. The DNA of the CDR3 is TGTGCCAGCAGCCTCTGGACAGGGGTTGTATCCTACGAGCAGTACTTC. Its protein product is CASSLWTGVVSYEQYF.

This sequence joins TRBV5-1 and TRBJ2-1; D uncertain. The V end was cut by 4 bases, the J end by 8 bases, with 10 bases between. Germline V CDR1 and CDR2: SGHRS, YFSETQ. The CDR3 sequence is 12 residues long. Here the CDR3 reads CASSRRQDEQFF. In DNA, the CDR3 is TGCGCCAGCAGCCGCCGTCAGGATGAGCAGTTCTTC. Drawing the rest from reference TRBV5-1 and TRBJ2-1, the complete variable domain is KAGVTQTPRYLIKTRGQQVTLSCSPISGHRSVSWYQQTPGQGLQFLFEYFSETQRNKGNFPGRFSGRQFSNSRSEMNVSTLELGDSALYLCASSRRQDEQFFGPGTRLTVL.

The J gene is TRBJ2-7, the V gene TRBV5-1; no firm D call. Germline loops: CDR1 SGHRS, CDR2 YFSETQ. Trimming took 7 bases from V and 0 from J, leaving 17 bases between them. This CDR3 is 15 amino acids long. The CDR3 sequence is CASRLTLESSYEQYF. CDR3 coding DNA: TGCGCCAGCCGACTTACTTTAGAGAGCTCCTACGAGCAGTACTTC. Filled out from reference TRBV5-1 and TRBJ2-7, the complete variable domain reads KAGVTQTPRYLIKTRGQQVTLSCSPISGHRSVSWYQQTPGQGLQFLFEYFSETQRNKGNFPGRFSGRQFSNSRSEMNVSTLELGDSALYLCASRLTLESSYEQYFGPGTRLTVT.

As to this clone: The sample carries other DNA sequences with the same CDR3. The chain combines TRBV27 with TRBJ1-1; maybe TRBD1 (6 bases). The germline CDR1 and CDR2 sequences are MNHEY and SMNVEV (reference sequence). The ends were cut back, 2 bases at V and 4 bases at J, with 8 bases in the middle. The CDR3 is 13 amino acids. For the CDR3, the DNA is TGTGCCAGCAGTTTACGAGGGGGCACTGAAGCTTTCTTT. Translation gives CASSLRGGTEAFF.

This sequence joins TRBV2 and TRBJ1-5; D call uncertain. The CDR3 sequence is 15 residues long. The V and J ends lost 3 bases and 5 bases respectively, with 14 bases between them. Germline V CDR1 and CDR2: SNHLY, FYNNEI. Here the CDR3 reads CASSDVSIGDQPQHF. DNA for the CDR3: TGTGCCAGCAGTGACGTTTCTATCGGGGATCAGCCCCAGCATTTT.

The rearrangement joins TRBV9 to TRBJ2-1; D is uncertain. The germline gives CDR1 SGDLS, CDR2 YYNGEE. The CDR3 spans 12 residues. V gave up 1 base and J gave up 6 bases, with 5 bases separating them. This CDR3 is CASSVHGNEQFF. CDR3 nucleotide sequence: TGTGCCAGCAGCGTACACGGCAATGAGCAGTTCTTC.

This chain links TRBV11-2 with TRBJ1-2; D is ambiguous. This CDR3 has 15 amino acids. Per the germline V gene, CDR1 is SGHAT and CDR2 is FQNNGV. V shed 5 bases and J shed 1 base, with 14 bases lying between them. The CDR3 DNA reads TGTGCCAGCAGCCCCATAAAGGCGGATAACTATGGCTACACCTTC. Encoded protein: CASSPIKADNYGYTF.